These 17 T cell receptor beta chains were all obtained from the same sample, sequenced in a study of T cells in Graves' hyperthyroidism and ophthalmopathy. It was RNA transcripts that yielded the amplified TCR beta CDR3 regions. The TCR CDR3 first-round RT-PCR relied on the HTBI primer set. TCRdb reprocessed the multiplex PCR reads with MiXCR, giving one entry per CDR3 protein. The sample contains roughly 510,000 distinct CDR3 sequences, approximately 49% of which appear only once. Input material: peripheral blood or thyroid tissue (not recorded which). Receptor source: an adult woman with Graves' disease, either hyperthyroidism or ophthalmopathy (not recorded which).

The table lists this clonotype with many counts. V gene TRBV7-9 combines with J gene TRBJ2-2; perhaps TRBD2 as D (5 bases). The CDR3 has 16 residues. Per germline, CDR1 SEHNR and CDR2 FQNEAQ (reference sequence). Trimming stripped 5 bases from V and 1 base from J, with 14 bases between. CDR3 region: CASSLLRGLNTGELFF. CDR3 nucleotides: TGTGCCAGCAGCCTCCTCCGGGGATTGAACACCGGGGAGCTGTTTTTT.

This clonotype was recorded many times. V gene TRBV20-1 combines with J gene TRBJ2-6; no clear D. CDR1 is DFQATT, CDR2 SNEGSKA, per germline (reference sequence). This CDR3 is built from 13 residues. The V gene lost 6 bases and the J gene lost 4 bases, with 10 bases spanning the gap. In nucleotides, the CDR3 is TGCAGTGCCGGACCCCCGGGGGCCAACGTCCTGACTTTC. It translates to CSAGPPGANVLTF.

The CDR3 bases are TGTGCCACCAGCAGACGATCAACAGGGTTCGAGGCCTACGAGCAGTACTTC. Its translation: CATSRRSTGFEAYEQYF. The rearrangement joins TRBV15 to TRBJ2-7; tentative D call: TRBD1 (6 bases). Per germline, CDR1 LNHNV and CDR2 YYDKDF (reference sequence). The CDR3 is 17 residues long. Trimming took off 2 bases at V and 2 bases at J, with 19 bases between the two ends.

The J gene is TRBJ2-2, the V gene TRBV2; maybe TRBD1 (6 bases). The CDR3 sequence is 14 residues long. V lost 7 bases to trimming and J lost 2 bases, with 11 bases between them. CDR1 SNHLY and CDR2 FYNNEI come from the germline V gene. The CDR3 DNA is TGTGCCAGCAACAGGGCATTAAACACCGGGGAGCTGTTTTTT. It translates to CASNRALNTGELFF.

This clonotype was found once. This CDR3 reads CASSLREPSNQPQHF. DNA for the CDR3: TGTGCCAGCAGCCTCAGGGAACCCAGCAATCAGCCCCAGCATTTT. This chain uses TRBV7-3 with TRBJ1-5; TRBD1 is a possible D gene (5 bases). The length of the CDR3 is 15 residues. The V gene lost 5 bases and the J gene lost 1 base, with 12 bases spanning the gap. The germline CDR1 and CDR2 sequences are SGHTA and FQGTGA. Using reference TRBV7-3 and TRBJ1-5 for the parts outside the CDR3, the full variable domain is GAGVSQTPSNKVTEKGKYVELRCDPISGHTALYWYRQSLGQGPEFLIYFQGTGAADDSGLPNDRFFAVRPEGSVSTLKIQRTERGDSAVYLCASSLREPSNQPQHFGDGTRLSIL.

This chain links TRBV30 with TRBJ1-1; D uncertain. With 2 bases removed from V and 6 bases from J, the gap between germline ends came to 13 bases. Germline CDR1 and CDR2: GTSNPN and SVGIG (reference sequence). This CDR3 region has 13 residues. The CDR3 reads CAWSLFFSAEAFF. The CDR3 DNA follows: TGTGCCTGGAGTCTATTTTTTTCGGCTGAAGCTTTCTTT.

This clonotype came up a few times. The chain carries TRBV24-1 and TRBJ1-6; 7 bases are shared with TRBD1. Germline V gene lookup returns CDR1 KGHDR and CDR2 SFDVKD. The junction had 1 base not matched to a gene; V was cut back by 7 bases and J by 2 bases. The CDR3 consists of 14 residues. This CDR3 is CATSQGAYNSPLHF. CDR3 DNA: TGTGCCACCAGCCAGGGGGCCTATAATTCACCCCTCCACTTT.

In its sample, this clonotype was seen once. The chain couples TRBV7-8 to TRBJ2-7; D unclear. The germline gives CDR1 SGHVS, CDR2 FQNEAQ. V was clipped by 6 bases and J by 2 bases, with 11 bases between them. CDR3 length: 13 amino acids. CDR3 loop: CASSLYDTYEQYF. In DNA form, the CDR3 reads TGTGCCAGCAGTTTGTACGATACCTACGAGCAGTACTTC.

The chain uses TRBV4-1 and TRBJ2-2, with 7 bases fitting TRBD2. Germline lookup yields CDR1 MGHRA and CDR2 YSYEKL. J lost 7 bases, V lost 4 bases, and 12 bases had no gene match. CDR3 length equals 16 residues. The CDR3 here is CASSRSGIREGGELFF. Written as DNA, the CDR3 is TGCGCCAGCAGCCGGTCAGGGATCAGGGAGGGCGGGGAGCTGTTTTTT.

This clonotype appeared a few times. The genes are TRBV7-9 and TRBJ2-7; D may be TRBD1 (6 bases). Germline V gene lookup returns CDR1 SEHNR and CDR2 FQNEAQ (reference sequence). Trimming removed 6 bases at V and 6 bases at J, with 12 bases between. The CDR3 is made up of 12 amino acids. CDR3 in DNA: TGTGCCAGCAGGGACAGTCTGCTCGAGCAGTACTTC. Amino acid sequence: CASRDSLLEQYF.

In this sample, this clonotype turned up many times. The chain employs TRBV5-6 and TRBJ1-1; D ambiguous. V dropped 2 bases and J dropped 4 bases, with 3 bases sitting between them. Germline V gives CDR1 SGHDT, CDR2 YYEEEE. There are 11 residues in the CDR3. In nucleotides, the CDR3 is TGTGCCAGCAGCTTTAGCACTGAAGCTTTCTTT. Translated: CASSFSTEAFF.

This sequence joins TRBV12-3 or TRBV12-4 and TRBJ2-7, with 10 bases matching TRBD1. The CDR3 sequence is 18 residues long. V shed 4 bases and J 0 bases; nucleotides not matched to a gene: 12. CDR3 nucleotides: TGTGCCAGCAGTTATAGACAGGGGGCGGTTTTCCTCTCCTACGAGCAGTACTTC. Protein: CASSYRQGAVFLSYEQYF.

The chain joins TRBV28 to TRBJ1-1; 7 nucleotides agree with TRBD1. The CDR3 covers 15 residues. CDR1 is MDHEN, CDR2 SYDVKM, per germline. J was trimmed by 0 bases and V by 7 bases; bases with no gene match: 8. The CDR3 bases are TGTGCCAGCACAGCAGGGGGTACTATGAACACTGAAGCTTTCTTT. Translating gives CASTAGGTMNTEAFF.

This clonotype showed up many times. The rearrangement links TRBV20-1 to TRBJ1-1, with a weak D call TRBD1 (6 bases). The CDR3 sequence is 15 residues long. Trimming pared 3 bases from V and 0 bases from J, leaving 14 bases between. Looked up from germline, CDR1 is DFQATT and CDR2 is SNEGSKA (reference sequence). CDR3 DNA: TGCAGTGCTAGTTATTCAGGGGCAATGAACACTGAAGCTTTCTTT. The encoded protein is CSASYSGAMNTEAFF.

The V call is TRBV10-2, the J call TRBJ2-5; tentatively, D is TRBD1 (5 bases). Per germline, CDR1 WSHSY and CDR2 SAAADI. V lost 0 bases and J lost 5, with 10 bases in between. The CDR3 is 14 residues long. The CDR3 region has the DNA TGCGCCAGCAGTGAGTCGTCAGGGTGGGAGACCCAGTACTTC. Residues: CASSESSGWETQYF.

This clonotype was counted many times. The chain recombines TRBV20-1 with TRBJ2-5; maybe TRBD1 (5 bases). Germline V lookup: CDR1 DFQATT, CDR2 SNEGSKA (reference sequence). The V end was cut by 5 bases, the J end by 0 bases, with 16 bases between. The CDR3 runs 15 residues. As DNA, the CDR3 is TGCAGTGCTCTAGGGGCCGGCCCTTACCAAGAGACCCAGTACTTC. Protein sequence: CSALGAGPYQETQYF.

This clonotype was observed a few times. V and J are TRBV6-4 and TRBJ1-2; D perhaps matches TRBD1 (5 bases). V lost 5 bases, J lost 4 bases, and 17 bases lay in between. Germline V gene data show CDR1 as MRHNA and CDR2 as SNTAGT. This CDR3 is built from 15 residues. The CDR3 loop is CASSPRGERIYGYTF. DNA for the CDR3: TGTGCCAGCAGTCCGCGGGGGGAAAGGATCTATGGCTACACCTTC.